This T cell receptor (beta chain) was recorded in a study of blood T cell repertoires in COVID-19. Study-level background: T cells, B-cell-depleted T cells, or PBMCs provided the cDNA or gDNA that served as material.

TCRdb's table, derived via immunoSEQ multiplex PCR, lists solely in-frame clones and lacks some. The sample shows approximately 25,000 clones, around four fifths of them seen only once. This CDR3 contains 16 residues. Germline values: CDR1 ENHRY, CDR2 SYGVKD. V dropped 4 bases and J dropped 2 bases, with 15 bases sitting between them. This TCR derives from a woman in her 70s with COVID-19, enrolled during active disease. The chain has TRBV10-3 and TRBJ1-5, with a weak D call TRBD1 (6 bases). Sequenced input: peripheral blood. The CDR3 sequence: CAISVRDTLGNQPQHF. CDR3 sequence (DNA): TGTGCCATCAGTGTCCGGGACACTCTTGGCAATCAGCCCCAGCATTTT.